This entry lists 27 T cell receptor beta chains sequenced from one sample in a study of cytomegalovirus exposure and HLA in healthy donors. The protocol was immunoSEQ multiplex PCR, while the TCRdb copy is restricted to in-frame clones and leaves out a portion. The sample contains approximately 110,000 clones, 88% of which appear only once. Material: PBMCs. The origin of the receptors is a woman between 18 and 29 years old in good health and CMV-seronegative.

The chain recombines TRBV19 with TRBJ1-5; 8 nucleotides line up with TRBD1. Germline CDR1 and CDR2: LNHDA and SQIVND (reference sequence). J was trimmed by 7 bases and V by 1 base; bases with no gene match: 6. This CDR3 has 15 amino acids. CDR3 in amino acids: CASSIGGQASQPQHF. CDR3 nucleotides: TGTGCCAGTAGTATAGGGGGACAGGCTAGCCAGCCCCAGCATTTT.

The V call is TRBV30, the J call TRBJ2-7; D unclear. The CDR3 sequence is 12 residues long. The germline V and J ends were trimmed by 1 base and 2 bases, with 6 bases remaining between them. Per germline, CDR1 GTSNPN and CDR2 SVGIG (reference sequence). CDR3 region: CAWSDSTYEQYF. The CDR3 DNA reads as TGTGCCTGGAGTGACAGTACCTACGAGCAGTACTTC.

The rearrangement joins TRBV5-6 to TRBJ1-1, with TRBD1 matching 7 bases. Per germline, CDR1 SGHDT and CDR2 YYEEEE. This CDR3 spans 13 amino acids. V lost 5 bases and J lost 0; bases outside the gene matches: 1. CDR3 in amino acids: CASRTGMNTEAFF. DNA of the CDR3: TGTGCCAGCAGGACAGGGATGAACACTGAAGCTTTCTTT.

The chain joins TRBV5-5 to TRBJ1-6; no clear D. Trimming stripped 0 bases from V and 7 bases from J, with 8 bases between. This CDR3 is built from 14 residues. Germline loops: CDR1 SGHKS, CDR2 YYEKEE (reference sequence). The CDR3 loop is CASSLGGLNSPLHF. CDR3 coding DNA: TGTGCCAGCAGCTTGGGCGGGTTGAATTCACCCCTCCACTTT.

The chain employs TRBV4-2 and TRBJ2-5; TRBD2 matches 11 bases. The CDR3 spans 17 residues. V lost 1 base, J lost 2 bases, and 6 bases stayed unmatched. Germline V gives CDR1 LGHNA, CDR2 YNFKEQ. CDR3 protein: CASSQGAGTSGQETQYF. The DNA for the CDR3 is TGTGCCAGCAGCCAAGGGGCCGGGACTAGCGGTCAAGAGACCCAGTACTTC.

The gene calls are TRBV10-3 and TRBJ2-1; 9 bases align to TRBD2. CDR3 length: 16 residues. Germline CDR1 is ENHRY and CDR2 is SYGVKD. The V segment lost 8 bases and the J segment 8 bases; nucleotides outside the gene matches: 16. The CDR3 sequence: CAILVPFSSGSYEQFF. In nucleotides, the CDR3 is TGTGCCATCTTAGTCCCGTTTAGTAGCGGGAGCTATGAGCAGTTCTTC.

The chain employs TRBV29-1 and TRBJ2-1; the D is unclear. The V gene's germline CDR1 is SQVTM and CDR2 ANQGSEA. The CDR3 is made up of 15 amino acids. V was shortened by 1 base and J by 6 bases, with 16 bases between the two germline ends. DNA of the CDR3: TGCAGCGTTGAAGGGGTGGGCCACTTCGCCAATGAGCAGTTCTTC. It is translated as CSVEGVGHFANEQFF.

The chain is built from TRBV14 and TRBJ1-4, with D possibly TRBD1 on 5 matching bases. The CDR3 has 17 residues. Germline V lookup: CDR1 SGHDN, CDR2 FVKESK. Trimming pared 0 bases from V and 0 bases from J, leaving 11 bases between. The CDR3 reads CASSQDRGTATNEKLFF. CDR3 bases: TGTGCCAGCAGCCAAGACCGAGGGACTGCAACTAATGAAAAACTGTTTTTT.

The chain is built from TRBV5-6 and TRBJ2-3, with a weak D call TRBD1 (6 bases). Looked up from germline, CDR1 is SGHDT and CDR2 is YYEEEE. The germline V and J ends were trimmed by 6 bases and 6 bases, with 14 bases remaining between them. This CDR3 comprises 13 residues. As DNA, the CDR3 is TGTGCCAGCACCCACAGGGTGGCGGATACGCAGTATTTT. It codes for CASTHRVADTQYF.

The chain combines TRBV28 with TRBJ1-4; the D gene is possibly TRBD1 (5 bases). The CDR3 runs to 14 residues. Trimming stripped 2 bases from V and 8 bases from J, with 12 bases between. Germline-derived CDR1 and CDR2 are MDHEN and SYDVKM. CDR3 DNA: TGTGCCAGCAGTTTAAATCCGGGGGTCGAAAAACTGTTTTTT. Amino acid sequence: CASSLNPGVEKLFF.

V and J are TRBV4-3 and TRBJ1-4, with TRBD1 matching over 8 bases. The CDR3 has 17 residues. With V trimmed by 1 base and J by 7 bases, 11 bases remained unmatched. The germline V gene encodes CDR1 LGHNA and CDR2 YSLEER. The CDR3 DNA sequence: TGCGCCAGCAGCCAAGGTCCCGGACAGGGCCGGAGTGAAAAACTGTTTTTT. Translating it yields CASSQGPGQGRSEKLFF.

For the CDR3, the DNA is TGTGCCAGCAATCTTCGGGGAGGAGGAAATGAAAAACTGTTTTTT. The encoded protein is CASNLRGGGNEKLFF. The genes are TRBV28 and TRBJ1-4, with D unresolved. This CDR3 spans 15 amino acids. Germline values: CDR1 MDHEN, CDR2 SYDVKM. V lost 7 bases and J 5 bases, leaving 17 bases between the germline ends.

This clone was seen just once. J is TRBJ2-5 and V is TRBV7-3; 7 positions agree with TRBD2. Trimming at V came to 1 base and at J to 0 bases, leaving 5 bases not matched to a gene. The CDR3 loop spans 16 amino acids. Germline CDR1 reads SGHTA; CDR2 reads FQGTGA. In nucleotides, the CDR3 is TGTGCCAGCAGCTTAAATGGGAGGGTTTACCAAGAGACCCAGTACTTC. As protein: CASSLNGRVYQETQYF.

V and J are TRBV14 and TRBJ1-1, with 7 bases fitting TRBD1. Germline trimming cut 1 base from V and 8 bases from J; bases unmatched to any gene: 7. CDR3 length equals 14 residues. Germline CDR1 reads SGHDN; CDR2 reads FVKESK. The CDR3, as DNA: TGTGCCAGCAGCCAAGTGGGACAGCCCACCGAAGCTTTCTTT. Its translation: CASSQVGQPTEAFF.

CDR3 sequence (DNA): TGTGCCAGCAGTGAAGTAGGACGGGGCGGGGAGCTGTTTTTT. Translation: CASSEVGRGGELFF. The chain couples TRBV6-4 to TRBJ2-2; the D gene is possibly TRBD2 (5 bases). Germline loops: CDR1 MRHNA, CDR2 SNTAGT. This CDR3 comprises 14 residues. V was shortened by 3 bases and J by 7 bases, with 12 bases between the two germline ends.

This chain uses TRBV5-1 with TRBJ1-4; TRBD1 aligns across 7 bases. The CDR3 length is 13 residues. CDR1 and CDR2 from the germline V gene are SGHRS and YFSETQ. The V and J ends lost 4 bases and 8 bases, in that order; junction bases with no gene match: 5. In DNA form, the CDR3 reads TGCGCCAGCAGCCCCGGACAGGACGAAAAACTGTTTTTT. It codes for CASSPGQDEKLFF.

This sequence joins TRBV11-2 and TRBJ1-2, with a tentative D call TRBD1 (6 bases). This CDR3 has 13 residues. Germline V gene lookup returns CDR1 SGHAT and CDR2 FQNNGV. V lost 5 bases and J lost 8, with 15 bases in between. The CDR3, as DNA: TGTGCCAGCAGCACCAATGGGGGGGGCGGCTACACCTTC. This codes for CASSTNGGGGYTF. The full variable domain, completed using reference TRBV11-2 and TRBJ1-2, is EAGVAQSPRYKIIEKRQSVAFWCNPISGHATLYWYQQILGQGPKLLIQFQNNGVVDDSQLPKDRFSAERLKGVDSTLKIQPAKLEDSAVYLCASSTNGGGGYTFGSGTRLTVV.

The chain carries TRBV29-1 and TRBJ2-7, with TRBD2 matching over 12 bases. Germline-derived CDR1 and CDR2 are SQVTM and ANQGSEA. CDR3 size: 16 residues. The J segment lost 0 bases and the V segment lost 6 bases, leaving 9 bases of the junction unmatched. DNA of the CDR3: TGCAGCGTCGAACTAGGGACTAGCGGGTACTCCTACGAGCAGTACTTC. Its protein product is CSVELGTSGYSYEQYF.

The chain has TRBV2 and TRBJ1-5; 10 nucleotides agree with TRBD1. This CDR3 is built from 16 residues. The V gene's germline CDR1 is SNHLY and CDR2 FYNNEI. Trimming removed 3 bases from V and 9 bases from J; junction bases left unmatched: 11. The CDR3 protein is CASSDSLGTGVRPQHF. The CDR3 bases are TGTGCCAGCAGTGACTCATTAGGGACAGGGGTGCGGCCCCAGCATTTT.

This clone has just one count. This sequence joins TRBV15 and TRBJ2-5; tentatively, D is TRBD2 (6 bases). V was shortened by 0 bases and J by 7 bases, with 9 bases between the two germline ends. CDR3 length: 13 residues. Germline CDR1 reads LNHNV; CDR2 reads YYDKDF (reference sequence). Here the CDR3 reads CATSRDPEGTQYF. For the CDR3, the DNA is TGTGCCACCAGCAGAGACCCGGAGGGGACCCAGTACTTC.

V gene TRBV7-9 combines with J gene TRBJ2-1; perhaps TRBD1 as D (5 bases). This CDR3 has 15 residues. Germline V lookup: CDR1 SEHNR, CDR2 FQNEAQ (reference sequence). Trimming removed 2 bases at V and 2 bases at J, with 10 bases between. The CDR3 DNA follows: TGTGCCAGCAGCTTACAGGGCTTAACCTACAATGAGCAGTTCTTC. It translates to CASSLQGLTYNEQFF.

The rearrangement joins TRBV6-5 to TRBJ2-5, with 7 bases identical to TRBD2. Germline-derived CDR1 and CDR2 are MNHEY and SVGAGI. Losses at the gene ends were 5 bases for V and 1 base for J; bases not matched to a gene: 4. There are 14 residues in the CDR3. The CDR3 region is CASSPGGIQETQYF. As DNA, the CDR3 is TGTGCCAGCAGTCCGGGGGGAATCCAAGAGACCCAGTACTTC.

This clone was observed a single time. The J gene is TRBJ2-2, the V gene TRBV6-5, with 9 positions matching TRBD1. This CDR3 has 14 residues. The germline gives CDR1 MNHEY, CDR2 SVGAGI. V shed 6 bases, J shed 5 bases, and the junction held 4 bases outside the gene matches. The CDR3: CASRQDRGTGELFF. The DNA of the CDR3 is TGTGCCAGCAGACAAGACAGGGGGACCGGGGAGCTGTTTTTT.

The chain is built from TRBV10-3 and TRBJ2-6; 9 nucleotides agree with TRBD1. With 6 bases clipped from V and 0 bases from J, the junction kept 6 bases outside the gene matches. Germline CDR1 ENHRY, CDR2 SYGVKD. The CDR3 has 17 amino acids. The CDR3 reads CAIRAGTGYSGANVLTF. CDR3 coding DNA: TGTGCCATCAGGGCCGGGACAGGGTACTCTGGGGCCAACGTCCTGACTTTC.

The chain has TRBV5-1 and TRBJ2-7, with 10 positions matching TRBD1. The CDR3 runs to 13 residues. The V and J ends lost 8 bases and 1 base, in that order; junction bases with no gene match: 3. CDR1 and CDR2 from the germline V gene are SGHRS and YFSETQ. CDR3 amino acids: CASRQGASYEQYF. The CDR3 coding sequence is TGCGCCAGTCGACAGGGGGCTTCCTACGAGCAGTACTTC.

This clone has more than one count but fewer than ten. This rearrangement joins TRBV6-4 to TRBJ1-2; tentative D call: TRBD1 (5 bases). The CDR3 length is 14 residues. CDR1 is MRHNA, CDR2 SNTAGT, per germline. V was pared by 0 bases and J by 7 bases, with 12 bases between. The CDR3 coding sequence is TGTGCCAGCAGTGACTCGGAAGGGGTAGGTGGCTACACCTTC. Amino acids: CASSDSEGVGGYTF.

This chain connects TRBV5-1 to TRBJ1-1, with D possibly matching TRBD1 (6 bases). The CDR3 length is 11 residues. V was cut by 5 bases and J by 5 bases, with 7 bases left in between. Germline CDR1 reads SGHRS; CDR2 reads YFSETQ. CDR3 DNA: TGCGCCAGCAGACAGGGTACTGAAGCTTTCTTT. Translated, it gives CASRQGTEAFF.